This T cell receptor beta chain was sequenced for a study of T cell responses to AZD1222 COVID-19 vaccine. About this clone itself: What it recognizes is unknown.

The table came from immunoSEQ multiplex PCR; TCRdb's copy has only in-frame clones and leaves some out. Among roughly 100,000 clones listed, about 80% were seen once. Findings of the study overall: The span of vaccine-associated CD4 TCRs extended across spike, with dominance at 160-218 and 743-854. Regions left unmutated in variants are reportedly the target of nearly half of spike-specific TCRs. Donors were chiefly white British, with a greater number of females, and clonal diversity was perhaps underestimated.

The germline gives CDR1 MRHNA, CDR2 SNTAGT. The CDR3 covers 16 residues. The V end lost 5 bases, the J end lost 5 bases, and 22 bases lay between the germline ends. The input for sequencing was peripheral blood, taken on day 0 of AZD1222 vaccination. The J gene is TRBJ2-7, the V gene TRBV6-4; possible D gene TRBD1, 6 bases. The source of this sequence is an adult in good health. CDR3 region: CASSSRGTNVLDEQYF. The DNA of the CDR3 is TGTGCCAGCAGTTCTAGGGGGACAAACGTCTTGGACGAGCAGTACTTC.